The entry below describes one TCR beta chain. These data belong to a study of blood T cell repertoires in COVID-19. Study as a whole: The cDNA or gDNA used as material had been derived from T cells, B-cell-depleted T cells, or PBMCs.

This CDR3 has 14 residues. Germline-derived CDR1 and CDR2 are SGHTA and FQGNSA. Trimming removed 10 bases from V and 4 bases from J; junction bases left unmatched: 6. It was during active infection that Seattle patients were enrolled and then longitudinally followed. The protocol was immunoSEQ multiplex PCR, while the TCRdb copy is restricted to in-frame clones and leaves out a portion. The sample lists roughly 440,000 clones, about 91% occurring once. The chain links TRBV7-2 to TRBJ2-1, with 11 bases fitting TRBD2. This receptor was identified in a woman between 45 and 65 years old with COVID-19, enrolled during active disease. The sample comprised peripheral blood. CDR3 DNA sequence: TGTGCCACCCAACTAGCGGGGGCTTACAATGAGCAGTTCTTC. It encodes CATQLAGAYNEQFF.